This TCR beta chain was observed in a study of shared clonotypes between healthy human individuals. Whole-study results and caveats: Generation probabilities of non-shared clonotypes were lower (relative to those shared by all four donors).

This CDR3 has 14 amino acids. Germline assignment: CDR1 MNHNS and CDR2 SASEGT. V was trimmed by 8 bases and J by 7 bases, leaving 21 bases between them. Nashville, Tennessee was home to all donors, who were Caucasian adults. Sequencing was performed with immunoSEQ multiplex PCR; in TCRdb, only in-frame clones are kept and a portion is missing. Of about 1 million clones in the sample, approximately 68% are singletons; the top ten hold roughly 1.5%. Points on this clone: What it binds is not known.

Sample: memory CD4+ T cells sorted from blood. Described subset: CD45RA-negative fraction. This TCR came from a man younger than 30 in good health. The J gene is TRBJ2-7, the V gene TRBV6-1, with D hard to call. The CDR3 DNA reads TGTGCCAGCTACGTGGGTGACGGATCGATAGAGCAGTACTTC. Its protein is CASYVGDGSIEQYF.